This is a list of T cell receptor beta chains from one sample in a study of CD8 T cells in ankylosing spondylitis. TCRdb re-called the 5' RACE reads through MiXCR, storing one row per CDR3 protein. This sample has hundreds of thousands of distinct CDR3 sequences, with about an eighth found just once. Sequences were obtained from blood, either unsorted or a sorted T cell fraction (not recorded which). Receptors were obtained from a male donor with ankylosing spondylitis. Each CDR3 is given with its conserved first and last residue. The D gene is left open where the match is weak. Only some rows state a clone size, as once, few, many or a class for expanded clones.

J: TRBJ2-1
V: TRBV20-1
D: .
size: many
CDR3: CSASFDRYNEQFF
DNA: TGCAGTGCTTCCTTCGACAGGTACAATGAGCAGTTCTTC

J: TRBJ2-1
V: TRBV12-3/TRBV12-4
D: TRBD2
size: .
CDR3: CASTLGLAAGNEQFF
DNA: TGTGCCAGCACCTTGGGACTAGCAGCGGGCAATGAGCAGTTCTTC

J: TRBJ1-1
V: TRBV28
D: .
size: .
CDR3: CASSQMGTTTAFF
DNA: TGTGCCAGCAGCCAAATGGGAACTACGACAGCTTTCTTT

J: TRBJ2-5
V: TRBV12-3/TRBV12-4
D: TRBD1
size: many
CDR3: CASSRTGVRETQYF
DNA: TGTGCCAGCAGTAGGACAGGGGTGAGAGAGACCCAGTACTTC

J: TRBJ2-2
V: TRBV6-4
D: .
size: many
CDR3: CASSVLANTGELFF
DNA: TGTGCCAGCAGTGTACTAGCAAACACCGGGGAGCTGTTTTTT

J: TRBJ2-5
V: TRBV20-1
D: .
size: few
CDR3: CSAPVLWGKGTQYF
DNA: TGCAGTGCCCCCGTCTTATGGGGGAAAGGGACCCAGTACTTC

J: TRBJ1-5
V: TRBV6-2/TRBV6-3
D: .
size: .
CDR3: CASSDIEVQPQHF
DNA: TGTGCCAGCAGTGACATAGAAGTTCAGCCCCAGCATTTT

J: TRBJ2-1
V: TRBV12-3/TRBV12-4
D: TRBD2
size: .
CDR3: CAQGLAGSRVGEQFF
DNA: TGTGCCCAGGGGCTAGCGGGGTCTCGGGTAGGTGAGCAGTTCTTC

J: TRBJ2-1
V: TRBV6-2/TRBV6-3
D: .
size: .
CDR3: CASSNRIYSYNEQFF
DNA: TGTGCCAGCAGCAACAGGATCTACTCCTACAATGAGCAGTTCTTC

J: TRBJ2-1
V: TRBV5-1
D: TRBD2
size: many
CDR3: CASSPLAGGANEQFF
DNA: TGCGCCAGCAGTCCACTAGCGGGAGGCGCCAATGAGCAGTTCTTC

J: TRBJ2-3
V: TRBV25-1
D: .
size: many
CDR3: CASSERDRASTDTQYF
DNA: TGTGCCAGCAGTGAAAGGGACCGCGCTAGCACAGATACGCAGTATTTT

J: TRBJ2-7
V: TRBV4-3
D: .
size: .
CDR3: CASSQAFETETSYEQYF
DNA: TGCGCCAGCAGCCAAGCCTTTGAGACAGAGACATCCTACGAGCAGTACTTC

J: TRBJ1-5
V: TRBV6-1
D: .
size: few
CDR3: CATGGLQWRNQPQHF
DNA: TGTGCCACCGGGGGTCTGCAGTGGCGCAATCAGCCCCAGCATTTT

J: TRBJ1-2
V: TRBV5-1
D: .
size: .
CDR3: CASSLEGAGGYTF
DNA: TGCGCCAGCAGCTTGGAAGGCGCCGGTGGCTACACCTTC

J: TRBJ2-5
V: TRBV10-2
D: .
size: few
CDR3: CASSDQGVAQETQYF
DNA: TGCGCCAGCAGTGACCAGGGTGTAGCCCAAGAGACCCAGTACTTC

J: TRBJ2-5
V: TRBV5-1
D: TRBD2
size: few
CDR3: CASSREVEETQYF
DNA: TGCGCCAGCAGCCGGGAGGTCGAAGAGACCCAGTACTTC

J: TRBJ2-1
V: TRBV12-5
D: .
size: .
CDR3: CASGLFRTRGYNEQFF
DNA: TGTGCTAGTGGTTTGTTTCGGACCCGCGGGTACAATGAGCAGTTCTTC

J: TRBJ2-7
V: TRBV18
D: TRBD2
size: .
CDR3: CASSYFSGGSYEQYF
DNA: TGTGCCAGCTCATATTTCAGCGGGGGGTCCTACGAGCAGTACTTC

J: TRBJ2-7
V: TRBV7-2
D: TRBD1
size: .
CDR3: CASSSGQGFGEQYF
DNA: TGTGCCAGCAGCTCTGGACAGGGGTTCGGCGAGCAGTACTTC

J: TRBJ2-1
V: TRBV29-1
D: TRBD2
size: many
CDR3: CSVASGSPDEQFF
DNA: TGCAGCGTTGCGAGCGGGAGTCCCGATGAGCAGTTCTTC

J: TRBJ2-1
V: TRBV5-1
D: .
size: few
CDR3: CASSLGLRDSPNEQFF
DNA: TGCGCCAGCAGCTTGGGGTTGCGAGACAGCCCCAATGAGCAGTTCTTC

J: TRBJ2-1
V: TRBV18
D: TRBD2
size: few
CDR3: CASSPRLASGDNEQFF
DNA: TGTGCCAGCTCACCAAGGCTTGCTAGCGGGGACAATGAGCAGTTCTTC

J: TRBJ1-2
V: TRBV7-2
D: .
size: .
CDR3: CASSEIRGSYGYTF
DNA: TGTGCCAGCAGCGAAATCAGGGGAAGCTATGGCTACACCTTC

J: TRBJ1-2
V: TRBV5-5
D: .
size: .
CDR3: CASSLVIGENYGYTF
DNA: TGTGCCAGCAGCTTAGTGATAGGAGAAAACTATGGCTACACCTTC

J: TRBJ1-2
V: TRBV29-1
D: .
size: many
CDR3: CSVEVQPGEEDGYTF
DNA: TGCAGCGTTGAAGTCCAACCAGGGGAGGAGGATGGCTACACCTTC

J: TRBJ2-3
V: TRBV7-2
D: .
size: few
CDR3: CASTLGESTDTQYF
DNA: TGTGCCAGCACCCTGGGGGAGAGCACAGATACGCAGTATTTT

J: TRBJ2-1
V: TRBV29-1
D: TRBD1
size: many
CDR3: CSVKRGTGNNEQFF
DNA: TGCAGCGTCAAAAGGGGGACAGGAAACAATGAGCAGTTCTTC

J: TRBJ1-2
V: TRBV7-2
D: .
size: few
CDR3: CASSLDPTHRGGYTF
DNA: TGTGCCAGCAGCTTAGACCCGACACACCGAGGCGGCTACACCTTC

J: TRBJ2-7
V: TRBV7-9
D: TRBD2
size: many
CDR3: CASSRGLAGDYEQYF
DNA: TGTGCCAGCAGCCGGGGACTAGCGGGGGACTATGAGCAGTACTTC

J: TRBJ2-1
V: TRBV6-1
D: .
size: few
CDR3: CASRGISRSYNEQFF
DNA: TGTGCCAGCAGGGGAATTAGCCGTTCCTACAATGAGCAGTTCTTC

J: TRBJ1-2
V: TRBV27
D: .
size: .
CDR3: CASSSAGGGYTF
DNA: TGTGCCAGCAGTTCCGCCGGGGGTGGCTACACCTTC

J: TRBJ1-2
V: TRBV12-2
D: .
size: .
CDR3: CASRLALNGYTF
DNA: TGTGCAAGTCGCTTAGCCCTGAATGGCTACACCTTC

J: TRBJ2-2
V: TRBV20-1
D: .
size: .
CDR3: CSARIVLTGELFF
DNA: TGCAGTGCCCGAATAGTCCTGACCGGGGAGCTGTTTTTT

J: TRBJ1-3
V: TRBV2
D: .
size: .
CDR3: CASSEFFPSGNTIYF
DNA: TGTGCCAGCAGTGAATTCTTCCCCTCTGGAAACACCATATATTTT

J: TRBJ2-7
V: TRBV4-3
D: .
size: .
CDR3: CASSQSTPGVPYF
DNA: TGCGCCAGCAGCCAGTCCACCCCGGGGGTTCCCTATTTC

J: TRBJ1-5
V: TRBV6-2/TRBV6-3
D: .
size: few
CDR3: CASLGRGGNQPQHF
DNA: TGTGCCAGCCTGGGTCGGGGTGGCAATCAGCCCCAGCATTTT

J: TRBJ1-1
V: TRBV5-1
D: TRBD1
size: few
CDR3: CASRQGTAQNTEAFF
DNA: TGCGCCAGCAGGCAAGGGACAGCGCAGAACACTGAAGCTTTCTTT

J: TRBJ2-6
V: TRBV5-5
D: TRBD1
size: few
CDR3: CASSLGQGFGANVLTF
DNA: TGTGCCAGCAGCTTGGGACAGGGGTTTGGGGCCAACGTCCTGACTTTC

J: TRBJ2-7
V: TRBV7-9
D: .
size: many
CDR3: CASSRPSSYEQYF
DNA: TGTGCCAGCAGCCGCCCCTCCTCCTACGAGCAGTACTTC

J: TRBJ2-3
V: TRBV7-9
D: .
size: .
CDR3: CASSLFVSGSSDTQYF
DNA: TGTGCCAGCAGCTTATTTGTCAGCGGTTCTTCAGATACGCAGTATTTT

J: TRBJ2-7
V: TRBV25-1
D: .
size: few
CDR3: CASSDPGQRAYEQYF
DNA: TGTGCCAGCAGTGATCCGGGACAAAGAGCCTACGAGCAGTACTTC